These 23 T cell receptor beta chains share one sample of origin, sequenced in a study of control samples from healthy donors and cancer patients. Profiling relied on immunoSEQ multiplex PCR, and the TCRdb table lists in-frame clones only, not all of them. The sample lists roughly 60,000 clones, less than 95% occurring once. Sequencing was performed on blood. The receptor source for this set is a man aged 25-45 years in good health.

This sequence joins TRBV27 and TRBJ2-2; 9 bases line up with TRBD1. Trimming at V came to 7 bases and at J to 7 bases, leaving 7 bases not matched to a gene. From germline, CDR1 is MNHEY and CDR2 SMNVEV (reference sequence). There are 14 residues in the CDR3. CDR3 in DNA: TGTGCCAGCATCGGGACAGGGAAATTCGGGGAGCTGTTTTTT. Protein: CASIGTGKFGELFF.

This sequence joins TRBV28 and TRBJ2-1, with D tentatively TRBD1 or TRBD2 (5 bases each). V was trimmed by 10 bases and J by 6 bases, leaving 13 bases between them. This CDR3 region has 12 residues. Germline V gene sequence: CDR1 MDHEN, CDR2 SYDVKM. DNA of the CDR3: TGTGCCACCGTTACGGGGCGCAATGAGCAGTTCTTC. Its translation: CATVTGRNEQFF.

V gene TRBV7-3 combines with J gene TRBJ2-5; D uncertain. CDR1 and CDR2 from the germline V gene are SGHTA and FQGTGA. With 1 base removed from V and 1 base from J, the gap between germline ends came to 10 bases. The CDR3 has 15 amino acids. The CDR3: CASSLSRSSQETQYF. CDR3 in DNA: TGTGCCAGCAGCTTAAGCCGCAGTAGCCAAGAGACCCAGTACTTC.

The chain employs TRBV10-3 and TRBJ2-2; no firm D call. V lost 8 bases, J lost 6 bases, and 7 bases lay in between. Germline V lookup: CDR1 ENHRY, CDR2 SYGVKD. The CDR3 is 11 residues long. CDR3 sequence (DNA): TGTGCCATCCGTTGGCCCGGGGAGCTGTTTTTT. Protein: CAIRWPGELFF.

The rearrangement joins TRBV6-5 to TRBJ2-1; 12 nucleotides line up with TRBD2. Germline V gene lookup returns CDR1 MNHEY and CDR2 SVGAGI. The CDR3 sequence is 16 residues long. The V and J ends lost 3 bases and 7 bases, in that order; junction bases with no gene match: 7. CDR3 nucleotides: TGTGCCAGCAGTTATACACTAGCGGGAGGAGCAAATGAGCAGTTCTTC. Residues: CASSYTLAGGANEQFF.

The chain couples TRBV28 to TRBJ1-5; 7 bases align to TRBD1. This CDR3 spans 15 amino acids. Per germline, CDR1 MDHEN and CDR2 SYDVKM. The J segment lost 2 bases and the V segment lost 6 bases, leaving 7 bases of the junction unmatched. The CDR3, as DNA: TGTGCCAGCAGCATAGGACAGGTAGGCAATCAGCCCCAGCATTTT. Its translation: CASSIGQVGNQPQHF.

The V gene is TRBV19, the J gene TRBJ1-2; 7 bases map to TRBD1. Germline-derived CDR1 and CDR2 are LNHDA and SQIVND (reference sequence). Germline trimming cut 6 bases from V and 0 bases from J; bases unmatched to any gene: 22. The CDR3 loop spans 20 amino acids. This CDR3 is CASSQWGRDSERSTNYGYTF. CDR3 DNA: TGTGCCAGTAGCCAGTGGGGGCGGGACAGCGAGAGATCCACTAACTATGGCTACACCTTC.

V and J are TRBV19 and TRBJ1-5, with a possible D match to TRBD1 (6 bases). The CDR3 has 17 residues. Germline V gives CDR1 LNHDA, CDR2 SQIVND (reference sequence). Trimming cost V 1 base and J 1 base, with 14 bases left between them. The CDR3 nucleotides read TGTGCCAGTAGTATAGTAGAGAACAGGGCAAGCAATCAGCCCCAGCATTTT. Its protein is CASSIVENRASNQPQHF.

This clone was seen just once. This sequence joins TRBV5-1 and TRBJ1-1, with a possible D match to TRBD1 (5 bases). There are 16 residues in the CDR3. V was shortened by 0 bases and J by 3 bases, with 15 bases between the two germline ends. Germline CDR1 is SGHRS and CDR2 is YFSETQ. The CDR3 here is CASSLAQGIRDTEAFF. The DNA for the CDR3 is TGCGCCAGCAGCTTGGCCCAGGGAATACGGGACACTGAAGCTTTCTTT.

V gene TRBV5-4 combines with J gene TRBJ1-1; TRBD1 might be the D (6 bases). The CDR3 runs to 14 residues. CDR1 and CDR2 from the germline V gene are SGHNT and YYREEE (reference sequence). Trimming left V 6 bases short and J 1 base short, with 13 bases between. CDR3 region: CASTRPGQNTEAFF. The CDR3 DNA is TGTGCCAGCACCAGACCGGGACAGAACACTGAAGCTTTCTTT.

The chain employs TRBV5-1 and TRBJ2-1; 11 positions agree with TRBD2. V shed 2 bases, J shed 8 bases, and the junction held 6 bases outside the gene matches. Germline V gene sequence: CDR1 SGHRS, CDR2 YFSETQ. The CDR3 runs 15 residues. In DNA, the CDR3 is TGCGCCAGCAGCTTCCCCACTAGCGGGAGCCATGAGCAGTTCTTC. It is translated as CASSFPTSGSHEQFF.

CDR3 in DNA: TGTGCCAGCAGCCAAGATTTGTTAGCGGGAGGATTCTACGAGCAGTACTTC. This encodes CASSQDLLAGGFYEQYF. V and J are TRBV4-2 and TRBJ2-7, with 10 bases matching TRBD2. V shed 0 bases, J shed 3 bases, and the junction held 8 bases outside the gene matches. The CDR3 runs 17 residues. The germline gives CDR1 LGHNA, CDR2 YNFKEQ.

CDR3 protein: CASSFPSGGPESTDTQYF. CDR3 nucleotide sequence: TGTGCCAGCAGTTTCCCTAGCGGGGGGCCCGAAAGCACAGATACGCAGTATTTT. V and J are TRBV9 and TRBJ2-3; 11 positions agree with TRBD2. The CDR3 extends over 18 amino acids. The V gene's germline CDR1 is SGDLS and CDR2 YYNGEE. V lost 5 bases and J lost 0; bases outside the gene matches: 11. The complete variable domain, with remaining parts taken from reference TRBV9 and TRBJ2-3, reads DSGVTQTPKHLITATGQRVTLRCSPRSGDLSVYWYQQSLDQGLQFLIQYYNGEERAKGNILERFSAQQFPDLHSELNLSSLELGDSALYFCASSFPSGGPESTDTQYFGPGTRLTVL.

The chain links TRBV12-3 or TRBV12-4 to TRBJ2-7; the D is unclear. The V and J ends lost 3 bases and 2 bases respectively, with 8 bases between them. This CDR3 is 13 amino acids long. CDR3 amino acids: CASSFLRAYEQYF. DNA for the CDR3: TGTGCCAGCAGTTTTTTGCGAGCCTACGAGCAGTACTTC.

The chain recombines TRBV30 with TRBJ2-2; D gene unclear. Germline V lookup: CDR1 GTSNPN, CDR2 SVGIG (reference sequence). V lost 0 bases, J lost 5 bases, and 10 bases lay in between. This CDR3 is 14 amino acids long. CDR3 region: CAWSVAVGTGELFF. As DNA, the CDR3 is TGTGCCTGGAGTGTTGCAGTAGGAACCGGGGAGCTGTTTTTT.

The chain couples TRBV9 to TRBJ2-6, with TRBD1 as a possible D gene (6 bases). The germline V and J ends were trimmed by 4 bases and 4 bases, with 18 bases remaining between them. Germline CDR1 and CDR2: SGDLS and YYNGEE. The CDR3 contains 17 residues. The chain's CDR3 is CASSPLSVGAGANVLTF. CDR3 nucleotides: TGTGCCAGCAGCCCATTATCTGTGGGGGCGGGGGCCAACGTCCTGACTTTC.

There are a few counts of this clone. This sequence joins TRBV4-3 and TRBJ2-5; 7 bases map to TRBD2. CDR1 is LGHNA and CDR2 is YSLEER in the germline V gene. The CDR3 consists of 16 residues. V dropped 1 base and J dropped 5; count of bases not matched to a gene: 10. CDR3 bases: TGCGCCAGCAGCCAAGTGTTGGGAGGGGCGGGGGAGACCCAGTACTTC. As protein: CASSQVLGGAGETQYF.

The genes are TRBV21-1 and TRBJ1-5. TRBV21-1 is listed as a pseudogene. There are 15 residues in the CDR3. The CDR3 sequence: CASSKASWTLQPQHF. CDR3 coding DNA: TGTGCCAGCAGCAAAGCCTCATGGACCCTTCAGCCCCAGCATTTT.

This clone was seen once. The CDR3 coding sequence is TGTGCCAGCAGCCAAGAGAGCCTAACCTCTGGAAACACCATATATTTT. This sequence encodes CASSQESLTSGNTIYF. The chain links TRBV4-2 to TRBJ1-3; no clear D gene. Germline V CDR1 and CDR2: LGHNA, YNFKEQ. This CDR3 comprises 16 residues. V lost 0 bases to trimming and J lost 0 bases, with 9 bases between them.

The V and J genes are TRBV11-3 and TRBJ2-5; tentatively, D is TRBD1 (6 bases). CDR1 SGHNT and CDR2 YENEEA come from the germline V gene. The CDR3 is made up of 13 amino acids. Trimming took off 5 bases at V and 3 bases at J, with 10 bases between the two ends. Here the CDR3 reads CASSANREETQYF. CDR3 bases: TGTGCCAGCAGCGCAAACAGGGAAGAGACCCAGTACTTC.

The chain links TRBV5-4 to TRBJ1-4, with D perhaps TRBD1 (5 bases). Trimming took 1 base from V and 8 from J, leaving 12 bases between them. Germline V gene data show CDR1 as SGHNT and CDR2 as YYREEE (reference sequence). The CDR3 is made up of 14 amino acids. In DNA form, the CDR3 reads TGTGCCAGCAGCTTGTACCAGGGTAGCGAAAAACTGTTTTTT. Encoded protein: CASSLYQGSEKLFF.

This chain connects TRBV6-4 to TRBJ2-3, with unresolved D. V dropped 2 bases and J dropped 2 bases, with 5 bases sitting between them. The CDR3 has 13 residues. CDR1 and CDR2 from the germline V gene are MRHNA and SNTAGT. The CDR3 DNA sequence: TGTGCCAGCAGTGACAGGGTCACAGATACGCAGTATTTT. This sequence encodes CASSDRVTDTQYF.

The chain recombines TRBV7-8 with TRBJ2-5; 7 bases line up with TRBD2. V lost 5 bases, J lost 1 base, and 4 bases stayed unmatched. Germline values: CDR1 SGHVS, CDR2 FQNEAQ. The CDR3 runs 14 residues. As DNA, the CDR3 is TGTGCCAGCAGCCCCCCTAGCGGCCAAGAGACCCAGTACTTC. This sequence encodes CASSPPSGQETQYF.